This TCR beta chain was profiled in a study of shared clonotypes between healthy human individuals. Germline V gene data show CDR1 as SGHDN and CDR2 as FVKESK. V lost 3 bases and J 4 bases, leaving 4 bases between the germline ends. CDR3 size: 11 residues. The table lists this clone with a few counts. Additional DNA sequences in this sample encode the identical CDR3. TCRdb's table, derived via immunoSEQ multiplex PCR, lists solely in-frame clones and lacks some. The repertoire has about 680,000 clones, about three quarters of them found once; the top ten carry roughly 2%. This TCR derives from a woman aged 30 to 39 in good health. What was sequenced was memory CD4+ T cells sorted from blood. Subset defined: CD45RA-negative fraction. The V call is TRBV14, the J call TRBJ2-7, with unresolved D. This CDR3 reads CASSHSYEQYF. The DNA for the CDR3 is TGTGCCAGCAGCCACTCTTACGAGCAGTACTTC.